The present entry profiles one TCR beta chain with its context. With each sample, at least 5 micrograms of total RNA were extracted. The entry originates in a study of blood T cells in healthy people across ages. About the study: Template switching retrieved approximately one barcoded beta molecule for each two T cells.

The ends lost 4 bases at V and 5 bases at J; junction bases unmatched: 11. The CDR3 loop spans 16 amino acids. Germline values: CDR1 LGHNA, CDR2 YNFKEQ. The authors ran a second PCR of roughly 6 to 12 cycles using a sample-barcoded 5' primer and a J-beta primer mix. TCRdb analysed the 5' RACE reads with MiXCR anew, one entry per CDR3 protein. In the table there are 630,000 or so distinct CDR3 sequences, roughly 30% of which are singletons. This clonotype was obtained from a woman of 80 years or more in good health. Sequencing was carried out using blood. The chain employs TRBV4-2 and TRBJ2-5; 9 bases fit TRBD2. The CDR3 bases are TGTGCCAGCAGCCGGAACCCAGCGGGGGGTATGGAGACCCAGTACTTC. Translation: CASSRNPAGGMETQYF.